The present T cell receptor beta chain was sequenced within a study of blood T cell repertoires in COVID-19. Study-wide background: The United States, Italy and Spain were the sources of the acute and convalescent COVID-19 samples.

Authors' processing steps: Amplifying reference gene primers gave estimates of nucleated cell counts. Clones were sequenced by immunoSEQ multiplex PCR, and TCRdb holds only the in-frame ones, with some missing. The V and J calls and clone size are taken from that table; D and trimming were inferred from the DNA. The table has fewer than 350,000 clones, about 85% seen once. The V and J ends lost 6 bases and 3 bases respectively, with 25 bases between them. In germline, CDR1 is SGHAT, CDR2 FQNNGV. The CDR3 is 18 amino acids. The V and J genes are TRBV11-2 and TRBJ2-3, with TRBD2 as a possible D gene (6 bases). This sequence was found in a woman in her 30s who had been exposed to COVID-19. The sequenced sample consisted of PBMCs or T cells enriched from blood (not recorded which). The CDR3 reads CASRARKSSGGETDTQYF. The CDR3, as DNA: TGTGCCAGCAGGGCTAGGAAATCGAGCGGCGGGGAAACAGATACGCAGTATTTT.